A single sample is the source of the 15 T cell receptor beta chains below, sequenced in a study of CD8 T cells in ankylosing spondylitis. A single record per CDR3 protein comes from TCRdb applying MiXCR to the 5' RACE reads. The sample yields about 36,000 distinct CDR3 sequences, roughly 9.6% seen once. The sample consisted of synovial fluid, either unsorted or a sorted T cell fraction (not recorded which). The receptors stem from a male donor with ankylosing spondylitis.

This clonotype has only a few counts. The DNA for the CDR3 is TGTGCCAGCAGAGGCAACGACGGCTACACCTTC. It codes for CASRGNDGYTF. The rearrangement links TRBV9 to TRBJ1-2; D remains unclear. Germline-derived CDR1 and CDR2 are SGDLS and YYNGEE. The CDR3 consists of 11 residues. Trimming left V 5 bases short and J 8 bases short, with 10 bases between.

The gene calls are TRBV11-3 and TRBJ2-7; D may be TRBD2 (6 bases). Per germline, CDR1 SGHNT and CDR2 YENEEA. The CDR3 sequence is 16 residues long. The V gene lost 3 bases and the J gene lost 3 bases, with 18 bases spanning the gap. The CDR3 sequence: CASSLEGTGRFYEQYF. The CDR3 DNA is TGTGCCAGCAGCTTGGAGGGGACGGGCCGTTTCTACGAGCAGTACTTC. Full variable domain (rest looked up from reference TRBV11-3 and TRBJ2-7): EAGVVQSPRYKIIEKKQPVAFWCNPISGHNTLYWYLQNLGQGPELLIRYENEEAVDDSQLPKDRFSAERLKGVDSTLKIQPAELGDSAVYLCASSLEGTGRFYEQYFGPGTRLTVT.

This clonotype has ten or more counts. The chain is built from TRBV6-5 and TRBJ2-7, with D possibly being TRBD1 (6 bases). The CDR3 is 13 residues long. The V end lost 4 bases, the J end lost 2 bases, and 9 bases lay between the germline ends. Germline lookup yields CDR1 MNHEY and CDR2 SVGAGI. The CDR3 DNA reads as TGTGCCAGCAGTTGGACAGCTACCTACGAGCAGTACTTC. This codes for CASSWTATYEQYF.

The rearrangement uses TRBV12-3 or TRBV12-4 and TRBJ1-6; D ambiguous. The CDR3 is 13 amino acids. Trimming took off 6 bases at V and 3 bases at J, with 6 bases between the two ends. Written as DNA, the CDR3 is TGTGCCAGCAGCTACATCTATAATTCACCCCTCCACTTT. Encoded protein: CASSYIYNSPLHF.

This clonotype was seen ten or more times. This chain joins TRBV20-1 and TRBJ2-7; D perhaps matches TRBD1 (6 bases). V was pared by 1 base and J by 1 base, with 11 bases between. Germline V CDR1 and CDR2: DFQATT, SNEGSKA (reference sequence). The CDR3 totals 14 residues. The DNA of the CDR3 is TGCAGTGCTAGAGCCCCGGGACATTCCTACGAGCAGTACTTC. Its translation is CSARAPGHSYEQYF.

Many counts were recorded for this clonotype. The chain employs TRBV7-8 and TRBJ2-5; 8 bases line up with TRBD2. J lost 1 base, V lost 3 bases, and 13 bases had no gene match. The germline CDR1 and CDR2 sequences are SGHVS and FQNEAQ. CDR3 length equals 18 residues. The CDR3 region has the DNA TGTGCCAGCAGCTTTGGCTTCGGGACTAGGATATCCCAAGAGACCCAGTACTTC. Translated: CASSFGFGTRISQETQYF.

Remarks on this clonotype: This is likely a read error, given that the CDR3 carries no conserved phenylalanine or tryptophan at its end. The V call is TRBV12-3 or TRBV12-4, the J call TRBJ1-4; 7 bases line up with TRBD1. V was clipped by 3 bases and J by 4 bases; unmatched bases: 11. The CDR3 runs 17 residues. The CDR3 coding sequence is TGTGCCAGCAGTTTGGGACAGCAGGCGGTTGGTAATGAAAAACTGTTTTCT. Translation: CASSLGQQAVGNEKLFS.

This chain joins TRBV4-1 and TRBJ2-1; 10 bases fit TRBD2. The CDR3 consists of 22 residues. Unmatched junction bases numbered 29, after V lost 4 bases and J lost 8 bases. Per the germline V gene, CDR1 is MGHRA and CDR2 is YSYEKL. The CDR3 here is CASSRRPGRRRGLALVFDEQFF. The DNA of the CDR3 is TGCGCCAGCAGCCGGCGGCCCGGGAGGCGCAGGGGACTAGCGTTGGTTTTCGATGAGCAGTTCTTC.

This clonotype was counted a few times. This chain joins TRBV28 and TRBJ1-4; perhaps TRBD1 as D (5 bases). V lost 7 bases to trimming and J lost 4 bases, with 22 bases between them. This CDR3 contains 17 residues. CDR1 is MDHEN and CDR2 is SYDVKM in the germline V gene. The DNA for the CDR3 is TGTGCCAGCACTTCTTTTAACCGAGGGGTGGTTAATGAAAAACTGTTTTTT. Translating it yields CASTSFNRGVVNEKLFF.

This chain links TRBV3-1 with TRBJ2-7; no clear D gene. V dropped 1 base and J dropped 3 bases, with 4 bases sitting between them. There are 12 residues in the CDR3. The germline V gene has CDR1 LGHDT and CDR2 YNNKEL (reference sequence). DNA for the CDR3: TGTGCCAGCAGCCAAGGGCTCTACGAGCAGTACTTC. This gives the protein CASSQGLYEQYF.

This clonotype was picked up a small number of times. V is TRBV5-1 and J is TRBJ2-2; TRBD2 matches 13 bases. The germline V gene has CDR1 SGHRS and CDR2 YFSETQ. The CDR3 covers 17 residues. V lost 4 bases and J lost 4; bases outside the gene matches: 7. The CDR3 region has the DNA TGCGCCAGCAGCCTAGGACTAGCGGGAGTGGGCACCGGGGAGCTGTTTTTT. Amino acid sequence: CASSLGLAGVGTGELFF.

The J gene is TRBJ1-2, the V gene TRBV10-3; weak D call: TRBD1 (5 bases). This CDR3 has 12 residues. Per the germline V gene, CDR1 is ENHRY and CDR2 is SYGVKD. Trimming shortened V by 11 bases and J by 6 bases, and 16 bases separated the two germline ends. The CDR3, as DNA: TGTGCCTCGGGGGTCCACGAGGATGGCTACACCTTC. Protein: CASGVHEDGYTF.

This clonotype was seen at least ten times. This chain connects TRBV2 to TRBJ2-1; D is ambiguous. The CDR3 runs to 17 residues. With 3 bases removed from V and 8 bases from J, the gap between germline ends came to 23 bases. The germline CDR1 and CDR2 sequences are SNHLY and FYNNEI. CDR3 coding DNA: TGTGCCAGCAGTGATAGTGGAGACACATTCCTTTCTTATGAGCAGTTCTTC. Translating it yields CASSDSGDTFLSYEQFF. The full variable domain, its missing parts supplied by reference TRBV2 and TRBJ2-1, is EPEVTQTPSHQVTQMGQEVILRCVPISNHLYFYWYRQILGQKVEFLVSFYNNEISEKSEIFDDQFSVERPDGSNFTLKIRSTKLEDSAMYFCASSDSGDTFLSYEQFFGPGTRLTVL.

This clonotype was seen many times. DNA of the CDR3: TGTGCCAGCTCACCCCTGGACAGTCCCTCCGGGGAGCTGTTTTTT. Its translation is CASSPLDSPSGELFF. This chain uses TRBV18 with TRBJ2-2; a weak D match, TRBD1 (6 bases). Trimming removed 3 bases at V and 6 bases at J, with 14 bases between. This CDR3 is built from 15 residues. CDR1 and CDR2 from the germline V gene are KGHSH and LQKENI.

This clonotype was observed a few times. The chain recombines TRBV20-1 with TRBJ2-1, with 9 positions matching TRBD2. Germline V gene sequence: CDR1 DFQATT, CDR2 SNEGSKA (reference sequence). There are 16 residues in the CDR3. V lost 0 bases to trimming and J lost 5 bases; unmatched junction nucleotides: 8. CDR3 coding DNA: TGCAGTGCTAGAGAAGGTAGCGGGAGACCCCACAATGAGCAGTTCTTC. The encoded protein is CSAREGSGRPHNEQFF.